The 8 T cell receptor beta chains reported below all come from one sample, sequenced in a study of cytomegalovirus exposure and HLA in healthy donors. TCRdb's table, derived via immunoSEQ multiplex PCR, lists solely in-frame clones and lacks some. The table lists 68,000 or so clones, approximately 90% of them singletons, with about 3% in the top ten. The sequencing input was PBMCs. All receptors derive from a man aged 18 to 30 in good health and CMV-seronegative.

Regarding this clone: A read error may produce the germline difference seen at one junction end. This chain connects TRBV7-7 to TRBJ2-7, with D possibly being TRBD1 (5 bases). Germline CDR1 is SSHAT and CDR2 is FNYEAQ (reference sequence). The CDR3 spans 14 residues. CDR3 DNA sequence: TGTGCTAGCAGCTTAAGCCAGGGTTCCTACGAGCAGTACTTC. Translating it yields CASSLSQGSYEQYF. Together with reference TRBV7-7 and TRBJ2-7, the CDR3 gives the full variable domain: GAGVSQSPRYKVTKRGQDVTLRCDPISSHATLYWYQQALGQGPEFLTYFNYEAQPDKSGLPSDRFSAERPEGSISTLTIQRTEQRDSAMYRCASSLSQGSYEQYFGPGTRLTVT.

The chain combines TRBV30 with TRBJ2-7; perhaps TRBD2 as D (6 bases). Germline V lookup: CDR1 GTSNPN, CDR2 SVGIG (reference sequence). The V end lost 0 bases, the J end lost 0 bases, and 15 bases lay between the germline ends. The CDR3 loop spans 16 amino acids. This chain's CDR3 is CAWSVGFGRFSYEQYF. CDR3 bases: TGTGCCTGGAGTGTAGGGTTCGGGAGATTCTCCTACGAGCAGTACTTC.

The chain employs TRBV10-3 and TRBJ2-3, with 11 bases identical to TRBD1. Per germline, CDR1 ENHRY and CDR2 SYGVKD. This CDR3 spans 15 amino acids. Unmatched junction bases numbered 6, after V lost 8 bases and J lost 2 bases. The chain's CDR3 is CAIGRTGGPTDTQYF. The CDR3, as DNA: TGTGCCATCGGAAGGACAGGGGGCCCCACAGATACGCAGTATTTT.

V and J are TRBV27 and TRBJ2-3; no clear D gene. The germline V gene has CDR1 MNHEY and CDR2 SMNVEV (reference sequence). Between the trimmed V and J ends, which lost 4 bases and 0 bases, there was a span of 5 bases. The CDR3 extends over 13 amino acids. This CDR3 is CASSSLSTDTQYF. The CDR3 coding sequence is TGTGCCAGCAGTTCCCTCAGCACAGATACGCAGTATTTT.

The chain joins TRBV15 to TRBJ1-3; no clear D. V gave up 5 bases and J gave up 3 bases, with 14 bases separating them. Germline CDR1 and CDR2: LNHNV and YYDKDF (reference sequence). The CDR3 totals 15 residues. CDR3 nucleotides: TGTGCCACCAGCTCTACTTGGGGAGTTGGAAACACCATATATTTT. Encoded protein: CATSSTWGVGNTIYF.

The chain combines TRBV2 with TRBJ2-5; D might be TRBD2 (5 bases). CDR1 and CDR2 (germline): SNHLY, FYNNEI. The CDR3 covers 13 residues. V was cut by 4 bases and J by 5 bases, with 11 bases left in between. CDR3 residues: CASSVRGMETQYF. In DNA, the CDR3 is TGTGCCAGCAGTGTTAGAGGGATGGAGACCCAGTACTTC.

The chain carries TRBV28 and TRBJ1-1; no firm D call. CDR1 and CDR2 from the germline V gene are MDHEN and SYDVKM. The CDR3 has 11 amino acids. V lost 6 bases, J lost 3 bases, and 5 bases lay in between. As DNA, the CDR3 is TGTGCCAGCAGGGAGTACACTGAAGCTTTCTTT. Protein: CASREYTEAFF.

The chain carries TRBV15 and TRBJ2-5; D uncertain. CDR1 is LNHNV and CDR2 is YYDKDF in the germline V gene (reference sequence). V lost 0 bases to trimming and J lost 2 bases, with 10 bases between them. This CDR3 region has 15 residues. The CDR3 reads CATSRDQWRQETQYF. The CDR3 region has the DNA TGTGCCACCAGCAGAGATCAGTGGCGGCAAGAGACCCAGTACTTC.